This record concerns one TCR beta chain sequence. CDR3 size: 17 residues. Deletions cut 4 bases from V and 0 bases from J, with 16 bases between. The germline V gene has CDR1 LNHDA and CDR2 SQIVND (reference sequence). This sample is part of a study of control samples from healthy donors and cancer patients. Repertoires were generated with immunoSEQ multiplex PCR, while TCRdb's copy carries only in-frame clones and drops some. The table lists 130,000 to 150,000 clones, around 94% of them singletons. The V and J genes are TRBV19 and TRBJ1-5, with D possibly being TRBD1 (5 bases). The source material was PBMCs. The source is a man in his 60s with colorectal cancer. The CDR3 protein is CASSSRGESYSNQPQHF. CDR3 DNA sequence: TGTGCCAGTAGTAGTAGAGGGGAAAGTTATAGCAATCAGCCCCAGCATTTT.